The 10 T cell receptor beta chains below all came from one sample that was sequenced in a study of OX40 agonist ivuxolimab in advanced cancers. TCRdb keeps only in-frame clones here, not all; method: immunoSEQ multiplex PCR. The sample holds roughly 44,000 clones, approximately 84% seen once. Sequencing was performed on CD4+ or CD8+ T cells sorted from blood, taken in a trial of the OX40 agonist ivuxolimab. The origin of the receptors is an adult with an advanced solid tumor such as melanoma, head and neck, liver or kidney cancer.

V is TRBV19 and J is TRBJ2-7, with 14 bases aligning to TRBD2. In germline, CDR1 is LNHDA, CDR2 SQIVND (reference sequence). There are 15 residues in the CDR3. V lost 5 bases to trimming and J lost 6 bases; unmatched junction nucleotides: 6. The CDR3 region is CASSPGLAGVGEQYF. CDR3 sequence (DNA): TGTGCCAGTAGTCCGGGACTAGCGGGAGTCGGCGAGCAGTACTTC.

This clone was detected once. CDR3 in amino acids: CSVELGGINQPQHF. In DNA, the CDR3 is TGCAGCGTTGAACTCGGAGGGATCAATCAGCCCCAGCATTTT. V usage is TRBV29-1 and J usage is TRBJ1-5; D ambiguous. The CDR3 is 14 amino acids. V was shortened by 2 bases and J by 3 bases, with 11 bases between the two germline ends. Germline CDR1 reads SQVTM; CDR2 reads ANQGSEA.

This chain joins TRBV11-2 and TRBJ2-7, with D maybe TRBD1 (6 bases). CDR1 and CDR2 (germline): SGHAT, FQNNGV. With 2 bases removed from V and 3 bases from J, the gap between germline ends came to 11 bases. This CDR3 comprises 14 residues. The CDR3 sequence: CASSLSGAVYEQYF. DNA of the CDR3: TGTGCCAGCAGCTTATCAGGGGCGGTCTACGAGCAGTACTTC.

The CDR3 loop reads CASSLYPPQGQTYEQYF. As DNA, the CDR3 is TGTGCCAGCAGTTTATACCCTCCACAGGGGCAAACCTACGAGCAGTACTTC. This sequence joins TRBV27 and TRBJ2-5; 7 bases agree with TRBD1. The DNA end is more similar to TRBJ2-7, so the J call may be wrong. Germline CDR1 and CDR2: MNHEY and SMNVEV (reference sequence). The CDR3 runs 17 residues.

The gene calls are TRBV7-9 and TRBJ2-7; 7 positions match TRBD2. J gave up 2 bases and V 4 bases, and 8 bases lay outside the gene matches. CDR3 length: 15 amino acids. The germline V gene has CDR1 SEHNR and CDR2 FQNEAQ (reference sequence). The CDR3 DNA reads TGTGCCAGCAGCTCCCGAGCCGGGACTACCTACGAGCAGTACTTC. Residues: CASSSRAGTTYEQYF.

The chain recombines TRBV9 with TRBJ2-1; 10 nucleotides match TRBD1. V lost 2 bases and J lost 3; bases outside the gene matches: 2. Germline assignment: CDR1 SGDLS and CDR2 YYNGEE. The length of the CDR3 is 15 residues. Here the CDR3 DNA reads TGTGCCAGCAGCGTGGACAGGGGGAACTACAATGAGCAGTTCTTC. Protein: CASSVDRGNYNEQFF.

This chain uses TRBV14 with TRBJ1-1, with D possibly TRBD1 on 6 matching bases. CDR1 is SGHDN, CDR2 FVKESK, per germline. Between the trimmed V and J ends, which lost 5 bases and 3 bases, there was a span of 13 bases. This CDR3 spans 14 amino acids. The CDR3 loop is CASSKTGWDTEAFF. CDR3 in DNA: TGTGCCAGCAGCAAAACAGGGTGGGACACTGAAGCTTTCTTT.

The chain links TRBV5-1 to TRBJ1-6; TRBD1 might be the D (5 bases). Germline V gene lookup returns CDR1 SGHRS and CDR2 YFSETQ. This CDR3 region has 14 residues. Trimming took 0 bases from V and 13 from J, leaving 14 bases between them. This CDR3 reads CASSLASSGNPLHF. CDR3 DNA sequence: TGCGCCAGCAGCTTGGCCTCGTCAGGGAATCCCCTCCACTTT.

This clone was seen a few times. V is TRBV10-3 and J is TRBJ2-1; 7 positions match TRBD2. CDR1 and CDR2 (germline): ENHRY, SYGVKD. CDR3 size: 16 residues. J lost 6 bases, V lost 5 bases, and 13 bases had no gene match. The CDR3 region is CAISRSGLGESNEQFF. The CDR3 DNA follows: TGTGCCATCAGTCGAAGCGGACTAGGCGAAAGCAATGAGCAGTTCTTC.

V gene TRBV7-2 combines with J gene TRBJ1-4; D unresolved. Trimming removed 0 bases at V and 7 bases at J, with 15 bases between. This CDR3 comprises 16 residues. The germline gives CDR1 SGHTA, CDR2 FQGNSA. CDR3 sequence reads: CASSLAPGRFTEKLFF. The CDR3 DNA reads as TGTGCCAGCAGCTTAGCTCCCGGACGGTTCACTGAAAAACTGTTTTTT. Filled out from reference TRBV7-2 and TRBJ1-4, the complete variable domain reads GAGVSQSPSNKVTEKGKDVELRCDPISGHTALYWYRQSLGQGLEFLIYFQGNSAPDKSGLPSDRFSAERTGGSVSTLTIQRTQQEDSAVYLCASSLAPGRFTEKLFFGSGTQLSVL.